One TCR beta chain is described in this entry. The entry originates in a study of blood T cell repertoires in COVID-19. Study-level information: Acute and convalescent COVID-19 specimens originated in the United States, Italy and Spain. T cells, B-cell-depleted T cells, or PBMCs supplied cDNA or gDNA.

CDR3 size: 18 residues. The V end lost 2 bases, the J end lost 0 bases, and 14 bases lay between the germline ends. Germline CDR1 reads SEHNR; CDR2 reads FQNEAQ (reference sequence). The method was immunoSEQ multiplex PCR; TCRdb's version includes in-frame clones alone and lacks a portion of them. The table records 70,000 to 75,000 clones, roughly 90% of them present only once. Sequencing was carried out using peripheral blood. This sequence originates from a human donor in a cohort sampled during active COVID-19. The chain combines TRBV7-9 with TRBJ2-6, with D uncertain. The CDR3 DNA is TGTGCCAGCAGCTTAAGTTCAACCCGCTACTCTGGGGCCAACGTCCTGACTTTC. This translates into CASSLSSTRYSGANVLTF. The variable domain in full, completed from reference TRBV7-9 and TRBJ2-6, reads DTGVSQNPRHKITKRGQNVTFRCDPISEHNRLYWYRQTLGQGPEFLTYFQNEAQLEKSRLLSDRFSAERPKGSFSTLEIQRTEQGDSAMYLCASSLSSTRYSGANVLTFGAGSRLTVL.